A selection of T cell receptor beta chains follows, all from one sample in a study of blood T cell repertoires in COVID-19. The protocol was immunoSEQ multiplex PCR, while the TCRdb copy is restricted to in-frame clones and leaves out a portion. The data show around 250,000 clones, with 88% seen just once and about 3.4% held by the top ten. The sequencing input was PBMCs or T cells enriched from blood (not recorded which). These receptors all come from a woman aged 40 to 50 who had been exposed to COVID-19. CDR3s include the opening cysteine and the closing phenylalanine or tryptophan. The D gene is left open where the match is weak. Not every row has a clone size; where given, it reads once, few, many or a size class.

D gene	V gene	J gene	clone size	CDR3 protein	CDR3 DNA
TRBD1	TRBV4-2	TRBJ1-5	NA	CASSLGGQGVSQPQHF	TGTGCCAGCAGCCTAGGGGGACAGGGGGTTAGTCAGCCCCAGCATTTT
TRBD2	TRBV5-4	TRBJ2-2	NA	CASSPTVGAGATGELFF	TGTGCCAGCAGCCCGACCGTCGGAGCGGGGGCCACCGGGGAGCTGTTTTTT
TRBD1	TRBV18	TRBJ2-7	NA	CASSPSPWQGADEQYF	TGTGCCAGCTCACCATCCCCTTGGCAGGGGGCGGACGAGCAGTACTTC
TRBD1	TRBV27	TRBJ1-2	NA	CASSSQGAGGYTF	TGTGCCAGCAGTTCACAGGGGGCAGGTGGCTACACCTTC
TRBD2	TRBV11-2	TRBJ2-1	NA	CASSSGGGLGRGEQFF	TGTGCCAGCAGCTCCGGTGGGGGACTTGGGAGGGGTGAGCAGTTCTTC
NA	TRBV7-9	TRBJ1-2	few	CASSALLGGQQNYGYTF	TGTGCCAGCAGCGCCCTGCTGGGGGGGCAGCAAAACTATGGCTACACCTTC
NA	TRBV12-3/TRBV12-4	TRBJ2-3	NA	CASSMDTQYF	TGTGCCAGCAGCATGGATACGCAGTATTTT
NA	TRBV29-1	TRBJ1-5	NA	CSVAEQVNQPQHF	TGCAGCGTTGCCGAACAGGTCAATCAGCCCCAGCATTTT
TRBD2	TRBV5-1	TRBJ2-5	few	CASSLVLGEGETQYF	TGTGCCAGCAGCTTGGTACTAGGGGAGGGAGAGACCCAGTACTTC
TRBD2	TRBV24-1	TRBJ2-3	few	CATAGGTDTQYF	TGTGCCACGGCGGGGGGGACAGATACGCAGTATTTT